These T cell receptor beta chains were read from a single sample in a study of T cells of healthy individuals. TCRdb re-called the 5' RACE reads with MiXCR, one entry per CDR3 protein. This repertoire shows nearly 100,000 distinct CDR3 sequences, approximately 16% found once; its top ten account for 6.2%. These receptor sequences come from a human donor in good health. CDR3s include the opening cysteine and the closing phenylalanine or tryptophan. Fields, in order: V gene, J gene, CDR3 protein.

>TRBV5-8|TRBJ1-1
CASSLTHLNTEAFF
>TRBV7-2|TRBJ2-3
CASSFPGTDTQYF
>TRBV7-9|TRBJ2-7
CASSLGTYAYEQYF
>TRBV5-5|TRBJ2-5
CASSLVPAEKVQETQYF
>TRBV5-1|TRBJ2-7
CASSDSYEQYF
>TRBV7-9|TRBJ1-5
CASSPWGGRDQPQHF
>TRBV7-2|TRBJ2-2
CASGRGGTGELFF
>TRBV12-3/TRBV12-4|TRBJ1-6
CASSLEFRDGNSPLHF
>TRBV14|TRBJ2-1
CASSQKLAGGPVNEQFF
>TRBV6-5|TRBJ1-1
CASKRDTEAFF
>TRBV2|TRBJ1-1
CASSGSGSEAFF
>TRBV27|TRBJ2-1
CASSSLLAAYNEQFF
>TRBV20-1|TRBJ2-5
CSAKSGRGRETQYF
>TRBV7-9|TRBJ1-6
CASSTAGHRSPLHF
>TRBV18|TRBJ1-5
CASSEGHYSNQPQHF
>TRBV6-2/TRBV6-3|TRBJ2-2
CASSFDSSGGAPLNTGELFF
>TRBV14|TRBJ2-1
CASSQYSYNEQFF
>TRBV7-9|TRBJ2-7
CASSLLTDSEQYF
>TRBV12-3/TRBV12-4|TRBJ2-1
CASSRLGDHEQFF
>TRBV6-5|TRBJ1-2
CASSFHDRDYGYTF
>TRBV27|TRBJ1-5
CASSKGLGPNQPQHF
>TRBV4-2|TRBJ1-5
CASSPLRQSQPQHF
>TRBV28|TRBJ2-7
CASSFVGTPSYEQYF
>TRBV29-1|TRBJ1-3
CSVAPGSSGNTIYF
>TRBV7-9|TRBJ2-5
CASSLGTHAGETQYF
>TRBV20-1|TRBJ2-1
CSATGTSGSRNNEQFF
>TRBV29-1|TRBJ2-7
CSVATGRDEQYF
>TRBV20-1|TRBJ2-1
CSAQLAGGNYNEQFF
>TRBV3-1|TRBJ1-2
CASSRGTGRGYTF
>TRBV3-1|TRBJ1-1
CASSLTHDISAEAFF